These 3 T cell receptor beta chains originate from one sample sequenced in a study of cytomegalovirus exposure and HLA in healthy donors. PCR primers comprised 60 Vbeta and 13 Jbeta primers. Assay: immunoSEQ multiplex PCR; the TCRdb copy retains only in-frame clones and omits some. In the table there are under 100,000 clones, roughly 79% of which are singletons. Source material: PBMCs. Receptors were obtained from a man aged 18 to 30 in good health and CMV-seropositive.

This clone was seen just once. The CDR3 reads CASSVSGTFEAFF. CDR3 in DNA: TGTGCCAGCAGCGTATCAGGGACATTTGAAGCTTTCTTT. V usage is TRBV6-1 and J usage is TRBJ1-1, with a weak D call TRBD1 (6 bases). This CDR3 spans 13 amino acids. Germline V lookup: CDR1 MNHNS, CDR2 SASEGT. V shed 6 bases and J shed 7 bases, with 15 bases lying between them.

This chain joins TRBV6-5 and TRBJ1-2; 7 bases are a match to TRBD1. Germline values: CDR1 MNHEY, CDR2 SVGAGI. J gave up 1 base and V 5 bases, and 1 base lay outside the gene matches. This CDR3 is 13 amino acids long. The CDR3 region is CASSRQGNYGYTF. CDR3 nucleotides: TGTGCCAGCAGTCGACAGGGTAACTATGGCTACACCTTC.

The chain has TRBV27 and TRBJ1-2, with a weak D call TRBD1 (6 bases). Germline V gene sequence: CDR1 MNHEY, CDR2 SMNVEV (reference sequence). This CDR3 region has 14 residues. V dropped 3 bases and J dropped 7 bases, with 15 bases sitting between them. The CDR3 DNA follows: TGTGCCAGCAGTTTCCACGGGGGGGCGGGTGGCTACACCTTC. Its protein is CASSFHGGAGGYTF.